One sample yielded the 14 T cell receptor beta chains listed below, sequenced in a study of glioma-infiltrating T cells. Amplification of TCR alpha and beta CDR3 regions from RNA used iRepertoire nested multiplex PCR. TCRdb called the multiplex PCR reads again in MiXCR, with one record for every CDR3 protein. The sample holds tens of thousands of distinct CDR3 sequences; 40% are singletons and the top ten take less than 45%. The sequenced sample was glioma tissue, nonneoplastic brain tissue, or PBMCs (not recorded which). The receptors here all came from a human donor with low-grade glioma or glioblastoma, undergoing nonglioma brain surgery, or in good health (not recorded which).

Many counts were recorded for this clonotype. CDR3 region: CASSPDSSSGGADTQYF. CDR3 nucleotides: TGCGCCAGCAGCCCGGACTCGTCCAGCGGAGGGGCAGATACGCAGTATTTT. The chain uses TRBV5-1 and TRBJ2-3, with D maybe TRBD2 (6 bases). Trimming stripped 4 bases from V and 4 bases from J, with 22 bases between. There are 17 residues in the CDR3. Germline loops: CDR1 SGHRS, CDR2 YFSETQ.

The genes are TRBV7-8 and TRBJ2-3, with a possible D match to TRBD1 (5 bases). The length of the CDR3 is 14 residues. Germline assignment: CDR1 SGHVS and CDR2 FQNEAQ. Trimming pared 4 bases from V and 3 bases from J, leaving 11 bases between. CDR3 amino acids: CASSSDSVTDTQYF. The CDR3 DNA reads as TGTGCCAGCAGCTCTGACAGTGTAACAGATACGCAGTATTTT.

This chain uses TRBV28 with TRBJ2-1; D uncertain. CDR3 length: 13 residues. The ends were cut back, 6 bases at V and 6 bases at J, with 12 bases in the middle. CDR1 and CDR2 (germline): MDHEN, SYDVKM. The CDR3 coding sequence is TGTGCCAGCAGCGTCGGAGCTTCCAATGAGCAGTTCTTC. This sequence encodes CASSVGASNEQFF.

This clonotype was picked up many times. For the CDR3, the DNA is TGCAGTGTTGCGACGGGGCTAGCGGGCTCCTACGAGCAGTACTTC. The encoded protein is CSVATGLAGSYEQYF. The gene calls are TRBV20-1 and TRBJ2-7; 8 bases are shared with TRBD2. From germline, CDR1 is DFQATT and CDR2 SNEGSKA (reference sequence). This CDR3 has 15 amino acids. J gave up 0 bases and V 7 bases, and 11 bases lay outside the gene matches.

The table lists this clonotype with many counts. As DNA, the CDR3 is TGTGCCAGCAGCCAAAAACATGTTAGCAATCAGCCCCAGCATTTT. Translated: CASSQKHVSNQPQHF. The chain combines TRBV3-1 with TRBJ1-5; D unclear. V gave up 2 bases and J gave up 0 bases, with 8 bases separating them. The CDR3 covers 15 residues. Germline V gives CDR1 LGHDT, CDR2 YNNKEL (reference sequence).

This clonotype was detected many times. The genes are TRBV18 and TRBJ2-1, with unresolved D. Germline V lookup: CDR1 KGHSH, CDR2 LQKENI. The CDR3 totals 13 residues. V gave up 5 bases and J gave up 6 bases, with 11 bases separating them. The CDR3 coding sequence is TGTGCCAGCTCAATTACTCAGAGCAATGAGCAGTTCTTC. Encoded protein: CASSITQSNEQFF. Full variable domain (missing parts from reference TRBV18 and TRBJ2-1): NAGVMQNPRHLVRRRGQEARLRCSPMKGHSHVYWYRQLPEEGLKFMVYLQKENIIDESGMPKERFSAEFPKEGPSILRIQQVVRGDSAAYFCASSITQSNEQFFGPGTRLTVL.

This clonotype was counted at least ten times. This CDR3 is CASVADTDTQYF. CDR3 nucleotide sequence: TGTGCCAGCGTAGCGGACACAGATACGCAGTATTTT. This chain uses TRBV28 with TRBJ2-3, with D maybe TRBD2 (6 bases). This CDR3 contains 12 residues. In germline, CDR1 is MDHEN, CDR2 SYDVKM. Trimming stripped 8 bases from V and 2 bases from J, with 8 bases between.

This clonotype was seen repeatedly, ten times or more. The J gene is TRBJ1-2, the V gene TRBV2; 8 nucleotides match TRBD1. V shed 6 bases, J shed 10 bases, and the junction held 13 bases outside the gene matches. CDR1 and CDR2 (germline): SNHLY, FYNNEI. The CDR3 totals 14 residues. The CDR3 nucleotides read TGTGCCAGCAGCCCACAGGGGGACGGGAACGACTACACCTTC. This codes for CASSPQGDGNDYTF.

This clonotype was detected many times. The chain is built from TRBV20-1 and TRBJ1-2; unclear D gene. CDR1 is DFQATT and CDR2 is SNEGSKA in the germline V gene (reference sequence). Trimming stripped 1 base from V and 1 base from J, with 16 bases between. CDR3 length: 16 residues. In DNA form, the CDR3 reads TGCAGTGCTAGAGCACTAGAGCAGGAAATTAACTATGGCTACACCTTC. The encoded protein is CSARALEQEINYGYTF.

A remark on this clonotype: One junction end disagrees with the germline gene, perhaps due to a read error. The genes are TRBV6-1 and TRBJ1-1, with D uncertain. Germline CDR1 MNHNS, CDR2 SASEGT. The CDR3 has 16 residues. The CDR3 sequence is CASSLYKFGVAIEALF. The CDR3, as DNA: TGTGCCAGCAGTCTCTACAAGTTCGGGGTGGCTATTGAAGCTCTCTTT.

This clonotype was picked up many times. The CDR3 nucleotides are TGTGCCAGCAGCTTGGCGTACCAAGAGACCCAGTACTTC. It encodes CASSLAYQETQYF. V usage is TRBV7-3 and J usage is TRBJ2-5; D is undetermined. Trimming cost V 3 bases and J 0 bases, with 5 bases left between them. This CDR3 is built from 13 residues. Germline CDR1 reads SGHTA; CDR2 reads FQGTGA.

This clonotype was recorded at least ten times. The chain combines TRBV7-2 with TRBJ2-7; TRBD2 agrees at 10 bases. The germline gives CDR1 SGHTA, CDR2 FQGNSA. The CDR3 contains 15 residues. Germline trimming cut 1 base from V and 4 bases from J; bases unmatched to any gene: 4. The DNA for the CDR3 is TGTGCCAGCAGCTTAGTAGCGGGAGGAGAATACGAGCAGTACTTC. Its translation is CASSLVAGGEYEQYF.

This clonotype was detected many times. The chain is built from TRBV12-3 or TRBV12-4 and TRBJ2-7; D is unclear. V lost 4 bases, J lost 0 bases, and 7 bases lay in between. The CDR3 has 13 amino acids. In DNA, the CDR3 is TGTGCCAGCAGTTCCCCAGCCTCCTACGAGCAGTACTTC. Encoded protein: CASSSPASYEQYF.

A remark on this clonotype: Possible read error: a much larger clone is one base away. The V gene is TRBV12-3 or TRBV12-4, the J gene TRBJ2-6; D gene unclear. The CDR3 is made up of 13 amino acids. With 2 bases removed from V and 8 bases from J, the gap between germline ends came to 7 bases. In DNA, the CDR3 is TGTGCCAGCAGTTTATCCCGGTCCAACGTCCTGACTTTC. Its protein product is CASSLSRSNVLTF.